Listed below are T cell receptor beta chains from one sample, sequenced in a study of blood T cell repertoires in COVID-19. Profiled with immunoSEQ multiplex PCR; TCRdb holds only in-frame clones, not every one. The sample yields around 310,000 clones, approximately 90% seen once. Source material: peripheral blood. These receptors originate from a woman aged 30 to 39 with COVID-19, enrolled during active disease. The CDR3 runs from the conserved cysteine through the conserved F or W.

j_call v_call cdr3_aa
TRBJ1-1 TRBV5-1 CASRNREGTEAFF
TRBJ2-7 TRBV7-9 CASTPLGQGLYEQYF
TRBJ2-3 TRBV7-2 CASSFDRGPDTQYF
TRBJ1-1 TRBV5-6 CASSWGTGGNTEAFF
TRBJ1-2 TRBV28 CASSSPSAGGTGYTF
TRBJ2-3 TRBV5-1 CASSLGGGLAGPGSTDTQYF
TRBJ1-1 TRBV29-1 CSVARQGNTEAFF
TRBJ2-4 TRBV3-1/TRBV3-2 CASSPWGGAIAKNIQYF
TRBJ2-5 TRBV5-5 CASRVSGGETQYF
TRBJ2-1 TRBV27 CASSPRRGSYNEQFF
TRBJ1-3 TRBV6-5 CASRSTGGAGNTIYF
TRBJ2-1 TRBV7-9 CASSLRGNNEQFF
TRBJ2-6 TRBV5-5 CASSLAGRGFSGANVLTF
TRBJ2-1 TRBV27 CASTGTSGMNEQFF
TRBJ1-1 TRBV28 CASTLGGTATEAFF
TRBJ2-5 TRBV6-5 CASKAHGNSQETQYF
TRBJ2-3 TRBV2 CASSDRATDTQYF
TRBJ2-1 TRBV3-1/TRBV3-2 CASSHPVPGLAGEQFF
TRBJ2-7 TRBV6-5 CASSWGLAGEQYF
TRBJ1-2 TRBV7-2 CASSLRRGRVYGYTF
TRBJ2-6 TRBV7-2 CASTRQASGANVLTF
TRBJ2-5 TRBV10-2 CASSASGDQETQYF
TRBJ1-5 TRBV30 CAWSVRGHQPQHF